A selection of T cell receptor beta chains follows, all from one sample in a study of T cell responses to AZD1222 COVID-19 vaccine. Data came from immunoSEQ multiplex PCR; TCRdb stores just in-frame clones and leaves some out. The sample lists 100,000 to 150,000 clones; around 85% were seen once. The sample in question was peripheral blood, obtained 28 days after the second AZD1222 dose. The receptors here all came from an adult who received the AZD1222 COVID-19 vaccine. CDR3s include the opening cysteine and the closing phenylalanine or tryptophan. Fields, in order: J gene, clone size, V gene, D gene, CDR3 protein, CDR3 DNA. A D gene is named only where the DNA matches it firmly. Size tells how often a clone was seen (once, few, many) or the class of an expanded clone, and some rows leave it out.

>TRBJ2-5|-|TRBV28|-
CASSEVSWYQETQYF
TGTGCCAGCAGTGAGGTCTCTTGGTATCAAGAGACCCAGTACTTC
>TRBJ1-1|-|TRBV5-1|-
CASSWGTANTEAFF
TGCGCCAGCAGCTGGGGGACTGCGAACACTGAAGCTTTCTTT
>TRBJ1-5|-|TRBV2|-
CASRDDRSSQPQHF
TGTGCCAGCAGAGACGACAGATCCAGTCAGCCCCAGCATTTT
>TRBJ2-3|-|TRBV5-1|TRBD2
CASSQNAGGAADTQYF
TGCGCCAGCAGTCAAAATGCGGGAGGGGCGGCAGATACGCAGTATTTT
>TRBJ1-2|-|TRBV4-1|-
CASSQPLGSNYGYTF
TGCGCCAGCAGCCAACCCCTTGGAAGTAACTATGGCTACACCTTC
>TRBJ2-3|-|TRBV7-9|-
CASSSPTGRRADTQYF
TGTGCCAGCAGCTCGCCAACAGGGAGGAGGGCAGATACGCAGTATTTT
>TRBJ2-7|-|TRBV6-5|TRBD1
CASRTGPLGEQYF
TGTGCCAGCAGGACAGGGCCACTGGGCGAGCAGTACTTC
>TRBJ1-2|-|TRBV11-2|-
CASSLGALEGVGYTF
TGTGCCAGCAGCTTAGGAGCCCTGGAAGGGGTTGGCTACACCTTC
>TRBJ1-1|-|TRBV29-1|-
CSVAPGEAFF
TGCAGCGTCGCCCCGGGGGAAGCTTTCTTT
>TRBJ2-5|-|TRBV6-5|-
CASSYPDGETQYF
TGTGCCAGCAGTTACCCGGATGGGGAGACCCAGTACTTC
>TRBJ2-5|-|TRBV4-1|-
CASSQDINSGSGDTGTQYF
TGCGCCAGCAGCCAAGATATTAATTCCGGAAGCGGGGACACGGGGACCCAGTACTTC
>TRBJ1-2|-|TRBV13|-
CASSGGGNNGYTF
TGTGCCAGCAGTGGGGGTGGAAATAATGGCTACACCTTC
>TRBJ2-7|-|TRBV6-5|-
CASRVYRDAYEQYF
TGTGCCAGCAGGGTGTACCGGGACGCTTACGAGCAGTACTTC
>TRBJ1-4|few|TRBV28|TRBD1
CAGSQGQSNEKLFF
TGTGCCGGATCACAGGGGCAGAGTAATGAAAAACTGTTTTTT
>TRBJ2-2|-|TRBV7-7|-
CASSLGLGRATGELFF
TGTGCCAGCAGCTTAGGTCTGGGGCGGGCCACCGGGGAGCTGTTTTTT
>TRBJ2-5|-|TRBV5-6|-
CASSLGRGETQYF
TGTGCCAGCAGCTTGGGGCGTGGCGAGACCCAGTACTTC